The clone carrying this TCR beta chain was seen many times. This entry belongs to a study of blood T cell repertoires in COVID-19. Study background: Spain, Italy and the United States supplied samples that represented acute and convalescent COVID-19.

The method was immunoSEQ multiplex PCR; TCRdb's version includes in-frame clones alone and lacks a portion of them. The sample records some 260,000 clones, 70% to 90% being singletons. What the recovered Cohort 3 donors had was two negative PCRs, clearance, or symptom resolution. CDR3 size: 15 residues. The germline V gene has CDR1 MNHNS and CDR2 SASEGT. V lost 0 bases and J lost 5, with 10 bases in between. The sequencing input was PBMCs or T cells enriched from blood (not recorded which). This rearrangement joins TRBV6-1 to TRBJ2-2; D gene ambiguous. This receptor was identified in a middle-aged man who had recovered from COVID-19. The CDR3 loop is CASSEAGRKTGELFF. The CDR3 region has the DNA TGTGCCAGCAGTGAAGCGGGCAGGAAAACCGGGGAGCTGTTTTTT.